This is a list of T cell receptor beta chains from one sample in a study of somatic mutations in cytotoxic T cells in rheumatoid arthritis. The repertoire was sequenced with immunoSEQ multiplex PCR; TCRdb's copy has only in-frame clones and lacks some. The profile shows about 14,000 clones, under 80% of them singletons. The specimen sequenced was CD8+ T cells sorted from blood. Source of these receptors: an adult with rheumatoid arthritis. CDR3s include the opening cysteine and the closing phenylalanine or tryptophan. D genes are given only for firm matches. Some rows mark clone size as missing; the rest say once, few, many or name a class of expanded clone.

j_gene	v_gene	d_gene	abundance	CDR3aa	CDR3nt
TRBJ2-7	TRBV5-1	TRBD2	few	CASSSGIRSGGRNEQYF	TGCGCCAGCAGCTCCGGGATTAGGAGCGGGGGAAGGAACGAGCAGTACTTC
TRBJ2-1	TRBV29-1	-	-	CSVEAGDREVNEQFF	TGCAGCGTTGAAGCTGGTGACAGGGAGGTCAATGAGCAGTTCTTC
TRBJ2-3	TRBV10-3	TRBD1	-	CAISERGQDQGDTQYF	TGTGCCATCAGTGAGCGGGGACAGGACCAGGGAGATACGCAGTATTTT
TRBJ1-3	TRBV11-2	-	-	CASSPLFSGNTIYF	TGTGCCAGCAGCCCCCTTTTCTCTGGAAACACCATATATTTT
TRBJ2-7	TRBV10-1	TRBD2	-	CASSDGVAGTYEQYF	TGCGCCAGCAGTGATGGAGTAGCGGGGACGTACGAGCAGTACTTC
TRBJ2-1	TRBV18	TRBD1	-	CASSPVSRTGIYNEQFF	TGTGCCAGCTCACCGGTCTCCAGGACAGGGATATACAATGAGCAGTTCTTC
TRBJ2-2	TRBV9	-	-	CASSPSEGRYFTGELFF	TGTGCCAGCAGCCCCTCGGAAGGGAGGTACTTCACCGGGGAGCTGTTTTTT
TRBJ2-1	TRBV7-6	TRBD2	-	CASSSPGGAGMGQFF	TGTGCCAGCAGCTCTCCCGGGGGGGCCGGAATGGGGCAGTTCTTC
TRBJ1-4	TRBV4-1	-	-	CASSQELSGAVEKLFF	TGCGCCAGCAGCCAAGAATTGTCGGGGGCGGTGGAAAAACTGTTTTTT
TRBJ2-7	TRBV5-6	-	-	CASSQGSGEQYF	TGTGCCAGCAGCCAAGGGTCCGGCGAGCAGTACTTC
TRBJ2-4	TRBV7-9	-	-	CASSLALGGGLAKNIQYF	TGTGCCAGCAGCTTAGCGCTGGGTGGGGGTCTGGCCAAAAACATTCAGTACTTC
TRBJ1-6	TRBV19	-	-	CASSPGTEAYNSPLHF	TGTGCCAGTAGTCCAGGGACGGAAGCCTATAATTCACCCCTCCACTTT
TRBJ1-2	TRBV2	-	once	CASSSPGGRQSNYGYTF	TGTGCCAGCTCTTCCCCGGGAGGGCGCCAGTCTAACTATGGCTACACCTTC
TRBJ2-3	TRBV4-1	-	few	CASMDKTDTQYF	TGCGCCAGCATGGACAAGACAGATACGCAGTATTTT
TRBJ1-5	TRBV7-8	-	-	CASSLEFNQPQHF	TGTGCCAGCAGCTTAGAGTTCAATCAGCCCCAGCATTTT
TRBJ1-6	TRBV19	-	-	CASSIESSYNSPLHF	TGTGCCAGTAGTATTGAGAGCTCCTATAATTCACCCCTCCACTTT
TRBJ1-1	TRBV5-1	-	-	CASSLAGLDAFF	TGCGCCAGCAGCTTGGCCGGGTTGGACGCTTTCTTT
TRBJ2-7	TRBV5-6	-	-	CASSLIWGAYHEQYF	TGTGCCAGCAGCTTGATATGGGGCGCCTACCACGAGCAGTACTTC
TRBJ1-5	TRBV5-6	-	-	CASSLGYGQPQHF	TGTGCCAGCAGCCTAGGGTATGGTCAGCCCCAGCATTTT
TRBJ1-1	TRBV27	-	-	CASRNDQSGGTEAFF	TGTGCCAGCAGAAATGACCAAAGCGGTGGGACTGAAGCTTTCTTT
TRBJ2-1	TRBV10-1	-	-	CASSVGGFVGNEQFF	TGCGCCAGCAGTGTTGGGGGGTTTGTAGGCAATGAGCAGTTCTTC
TRBJ2-7	TRBV6-5	-	-	CASKSGYEQYF	TGTGCCAGCAAAAGTGGCTACGAGCAGTACTTC